The rows below give T cell receptor beta chains drawn from one sample of a study of cytomegalovirus exposure and HLA in healthy donors. The table came from immunoSEQ multiplex PCR; TCRdb's copy has only in-frame clones and leaves some out. This table holds about 130,000 clones, 85% to 90% found once. The sample consisted of PBMCs. The receptors shown here come from a man aged 30-40 years in good health and CMV-seronegative. Both conserved end residues are trimmed from each CDR3. Fields, in order: V gene, CDR3 protein.

>TRBV19
ASSNRDWYYSPLH
>TRBV7-9
ASSLTGVNTEAF
>TRBV5-1
ASSWGVERGTDTQY
>TRBV7-8
ASSPERLQY
>TRBV27
ASSLSRDYLYNEQF
>TRBV4-3
ASSQDDGRQETQY
>TRBV2
ASSGSEDNLLGDEQY
>TRBV7-7
ASSPLGLAGGSTGELF
>TRBV5-1
ASSPGFSRQGRNEQY
>TRBV9
ASSQVVGELF
>TRBV4-3
ASSQGLAGGTDTQY
>TRBV6-1
ASSAARETQY
>TRBV12-5
ASATPAGPDTQY
>TRBV4-3
ASSQEEQIGYEQY
>TRBV27
ASSLSGTPQF
>TRBV29-1
SVDGTDTEAF
>TRBV13
ASSLNSGQVIEAF
>TRBV30
AWNPTTKSNEQF
>TRBV5-1
ASRTLAGVEGNEQF
>TRBV7-3
ASSLRAGGETQY
>TRBV9
ASSVAGTGLDEQY
>TRBV15
ATSRVVGLALNTGELF
>TRBV23-1
ASSHRQAIIETQY
>TRBV2
ASSETQGRAF
>TRBV2
ASSEPDYNEQF
>TRBV27
ASSITRTDTQY
>TRBV19
ASSISDSYGYT
>TRBV6-5
ASSYSRTGYGYT
>TRBV29-1
SVERVQGKGDNQPQH
>TRBV5-4
ASSLYGGGYEQY
>TRBV29-1
SVLGGPGSTEAF
>TRBV7-2
ASSLNSGSQF
>TRBV19
ASSIGSSLRETQY
>TRBV7-2
ASSSTGGSNQPQH
>TRBV18
ASSPGAEETQY
>TRBV6-1
ASTNPGTVLAGEY
>TRBV29-1
SVDRVGYGYT
>TRBV7-2
ASSLTSGSLYEQY
>TRBV10-3
AIRHRAETQY
>TRBV6-1
ASSEWGAQWTQY
>TRBV7-2
ASSFLIAGSDEQF
>TRBV7-2
ASSLAQREGGEQF
>TRBV27
ASSITRGGEQY
>TRBV7-9
ASSSLQGAFPEQY
>TRBV5-6
ASSLGPSRGQETQY
>TRBV4-1
ASSPAGRRNYTEAF